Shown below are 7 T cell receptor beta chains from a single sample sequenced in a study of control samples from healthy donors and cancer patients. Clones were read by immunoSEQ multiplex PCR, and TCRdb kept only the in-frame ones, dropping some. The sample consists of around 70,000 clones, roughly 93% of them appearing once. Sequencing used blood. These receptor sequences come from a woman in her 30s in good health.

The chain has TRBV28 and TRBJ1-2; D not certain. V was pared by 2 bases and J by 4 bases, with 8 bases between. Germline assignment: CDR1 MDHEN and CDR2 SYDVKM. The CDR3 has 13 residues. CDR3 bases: TGTGCCAGCAGTTTACGACCAGCCTATGGCTACACCTTC. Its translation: CASSLRPAYGYTF.

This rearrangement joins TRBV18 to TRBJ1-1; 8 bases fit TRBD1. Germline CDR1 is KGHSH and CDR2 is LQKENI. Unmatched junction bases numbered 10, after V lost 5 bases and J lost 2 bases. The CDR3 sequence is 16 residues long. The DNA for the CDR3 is TGTGCCAGCTCAGCTAACGGACAGGGAACCAACACTGAAGCTTTCTTT. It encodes CASSANGQGTNTEAFF.

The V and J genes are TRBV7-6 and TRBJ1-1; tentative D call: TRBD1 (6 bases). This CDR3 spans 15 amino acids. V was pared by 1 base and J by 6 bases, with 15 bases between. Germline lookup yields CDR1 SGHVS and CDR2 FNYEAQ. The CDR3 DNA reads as TGTGCCAGCAGCTTAGTCGGACAGTCTCCATCTGAAGCTTTCTTT. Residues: CASSLVGQSPSEAFF.

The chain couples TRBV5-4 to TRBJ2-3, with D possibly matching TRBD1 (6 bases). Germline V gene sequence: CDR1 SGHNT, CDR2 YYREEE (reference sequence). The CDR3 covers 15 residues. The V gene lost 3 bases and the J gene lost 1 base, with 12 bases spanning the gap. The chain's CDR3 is CASSSLGGGTDTQYF. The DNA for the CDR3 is TGTGCCAGCAGCTCCCTAGGGGGTGGCACAGATACGCAGTATTTT.

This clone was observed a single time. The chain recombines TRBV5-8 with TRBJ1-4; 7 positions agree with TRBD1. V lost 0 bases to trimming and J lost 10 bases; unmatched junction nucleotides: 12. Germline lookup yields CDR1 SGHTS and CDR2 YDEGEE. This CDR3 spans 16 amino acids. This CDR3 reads CASSLDTWQGDGKLFF. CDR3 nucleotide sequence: TGTGCCAGCAGCTTGGATACCTGGCAGGGGGACGGAAAACTGTTTTTT. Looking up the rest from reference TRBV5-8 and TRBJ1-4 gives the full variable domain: EAGVTQSPTHLIKTRGQQATLRCSPISGHTSVYWYQQALGLGLQFLLWYDEGEERNRGNFPPRFSGRQFPNYSSELNVNALELEDSALYLCASSLDTWQGDGKLFFGSGTQLSVL.

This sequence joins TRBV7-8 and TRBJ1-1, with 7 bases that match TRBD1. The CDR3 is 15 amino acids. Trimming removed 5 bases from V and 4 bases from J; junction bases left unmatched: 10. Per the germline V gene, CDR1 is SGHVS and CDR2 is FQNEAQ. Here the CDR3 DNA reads TGTGCCAGCAGCAGAGGACGACAGGGTGGCACTGAAGCTTTCTTT. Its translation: CASSRGRQGGTEAFF.

CDR3 amino acids: CSASRGRDTEAFF. The DNA for the CDR3 is TGCAGCGCCAGCCGAGGGCGCGACACTGAAGCTTTCTTT. The V gene is TRBV29-1, the J gene TRBJ1-1, with D uncertain. Trimming pared 7 bases from V and 3 bases from J, leaving 15 bases between. CDR1 is SQVTM and CDR2 is ANQGSEA in the germline V gene. The CDR3 has 13 amino acids.